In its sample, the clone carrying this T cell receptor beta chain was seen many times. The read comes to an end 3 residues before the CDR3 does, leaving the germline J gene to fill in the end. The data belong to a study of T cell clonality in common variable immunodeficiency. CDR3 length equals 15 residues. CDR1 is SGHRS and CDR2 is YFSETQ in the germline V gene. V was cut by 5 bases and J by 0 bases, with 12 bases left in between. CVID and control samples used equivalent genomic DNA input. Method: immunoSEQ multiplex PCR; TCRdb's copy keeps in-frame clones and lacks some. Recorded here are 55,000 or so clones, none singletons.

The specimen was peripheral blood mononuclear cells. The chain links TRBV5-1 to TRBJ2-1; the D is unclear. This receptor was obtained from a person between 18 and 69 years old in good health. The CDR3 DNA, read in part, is TGCGCCAGCAGGCTAGGAACCGACTCCTACAATGAG. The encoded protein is CASRLGTDSYNE. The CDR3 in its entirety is CASRLGTDSYNEQFF.